The rows below give T cell receptor beta chains drawn from one sample of a study of T-cell memory formation after mild COVID-19. MiXCR, run by TCRdb on the 5' RACE reads, gives a single entry per CDR3 protein. The sample has 200,000 or so distinct CDR3 sequences; approximately 16% are singletons. The source material was PBMCs or a T cell subset sorted from them (not recorded which). The receptors originated from an adult woman who had mild COVID-19 (a few samples of this study predate the infection). Cell type and time point are not known. Each CDR3 is given with its conserved first and last residue. D genes are given only for firm matches. Size is stated for part of the rows, as once, few or many counts, or as a class when the clone is expanded.

TRBJ1-5	NA	TRBV5-1	TRBD1	CASSLGTGNNQPQHF	TGCGCCAGCAGCTTGGGGACAGGGAACAATCAGCCCCAGCATTTT
TRBJ1-2	NA	TRBV7-9	NA	CASSSLPSKGDGYTF	TGTGCCAGCAGCTCTCTTCCATCAAAAGGGGATGGCTACACCTTC
TRBJ1-1	few	TRBV7-2	NA	CASSGTVVTEAFF	TGTGCCAGCTCCGGGACGGTGGTAACTGAAGCTTTCTTT
TRBJ2-6	many	TRBV20-1	NA	CSGRGSGANVLTF	TGCAGTGGTAGGGGCTCAGGGGCCAACGTCCTGACTTTC
TRBJ2-7	few	TRBV7-2	TRBD1	CASSSHPGTATTLSSYEQYF	TGTGCCAGCAGCTCCCACCCCGGGACAGCCACCACCCTAAGCTCCTACGAGCAGTACTTC
TRBJ2-1	NA	TRBV6-5	TRBD2	CASSYVGLAEDNEQFF	TGTGCCAGCAGTTACGTCGGACTAGCGGAAGACAATGAGCAGTTCTTC
TRBJ2-5	NA	TRBV6-5	NA	CASSYRRGWETQYF	TGTGCCAGCAGTTACCGTCGGGGGTGGGAGACCCAGTACTTC
TRBJ1-5	NA	TRBV2	NA	CASSESGGDQPQHF	TGTGCCAGCAGTGAATCTGGGGGCGATCAGCCCCAGCATTTT
TRBJ1-1	NA	TRBV18	TRBD1	CASSPLWDSAEAFF	TGTGCCAGCTCACCACTATGGGACAGCGCCGAAGCTTTCTTT
TRBJ1-1	NA	TRBV7-3	NA	CASSYSQGEAFF	TGTGCCAGCAGCTACTCGCAGGGTGAAGCTTTCTTT
TRBJ2-3	NA	TRBV11-2	TRBD2	CASRISHGLGGDTQYF	TGTGCCAGCAGGATCTCACACGGACTAGGAGGAGATACGCAGTATTTT
TRBJ2-3	NA	TRBV11-3	NA	CASSLDVLGESTDTQYF	TGTGCCAGCAGCTTAGATGTACTAGGAGAAAGCACAGATACGCAGTATTTT
TRBJ1-4	few	TRBV20-1	NA	CSAATGRNEKLFF	TGCAGTGCTGCGACAGGTCGTAATGAAAAACTGTTTTTT
TRBJ2-3	few	TRBV7-7	NA	CASSLAPSGTDTQYF	TGTGCCAGCAGCTTAGCCCCCTCGGGAACAGATACGCAGTATTTT
TRBJ1-5	few	TRBV12-3/TRBV12-4	NA	CASGTAGGVQPQHF	TGTGCCAGCGGGACGGCGGGAGGTGTTCAGCCCCAGCATTTT
TRBJ2-1	few	TRBV20-1	TRBD2	CSASVSGRNNEQFF	TGCAGTGCTAGCGTGAGCGGGAGGAACAATGAGCAGTTCTTC
TRBJ1-2	NA	TRBV4-2	TRBD1	CASSQVGQGQGGYTF	TGTGCCAGCAGCCAAGTCGGACAGGGGCAGGGTGGCTACACCTTC
TRBJ1-1	many	TRBV6-6	NA	CASSYSKGGRTEAFF	TGTGCCAGCAGTTACTCGAAAGGAGGGAGGACTGAAGCTTTCTTT
TRBJ2-3	NA	TRBV9	NA	CASSVEAGLRTDTQYF	TGTGCCAGCAGCGTAGAGGCGGGGCTTAGGACAGATACGCAGTATTTT
TRBJ2-2	NA	TRBV5-1	TRBD1	CASSIPGGSDGELFF	TGCGCCAGCAGCATCCCAGGGGGCTCGGACGGGGAGCTGTTTTTT
TRBJ2-3	few	TRBV5-1	TRBD2	CASSSPGLARDTQYF	TGCGCCAGCAGCTCGCCGGGACTAGCAAGAGATACGCAGTATTTT
TRBJ1-2	NA	TRBV5-1	TRBD1	CASSTTGAPYGYTF	TGCGCCAGCAGCACCACAGGGGCACCCTATGGCTACACCTTC
TRBJ1-6	few	TRBV20-1	TRBD1	CSASSGQYNSPLHF	TGCAGTGCTAGTTCGGGACAGTATAATTCACCCCTCCACTTT
TRBJ1-1	few	TRBV7-2	NA	CASSLSNQWNTEAFF	TGTGCCAGCAGCTTATCCAATCAATGGAACACTGAAGCTTTCTTT
TRBJ2-7	few	TRBV9	TRBD1	CASSATGQSSYEQYF	TGTGCCAGCAGCGCGACGGGACAGAGCTCCTACGAGCAGTACTTC
TRBJ2-5	NA	TRBV5-1	TRBD2	CASSWTSGGAQETQYF	TGCGCCAGCAGCTGGACTAGCGGGGGGGCCCAAGAGACCCAGTACTTC
TRBJ2-5	NA	TRBV24-1	NA	CATSVTGPQETQYF	TGTGCCACCAGTGTTACCGGACCCCAAGAGACCCAGTACTTC
TRBJ1-6	NA	TRBV12-3/TRBV12-4	NA	CASSWGRNSPLHF	TGTGCCAGCAGTTGGGGGAGGAATTCACCCCTCCACTTT
TRBJ2-2	NA	TRBV5-1	TRBD1	CASSLAGGADTGELFF	TGCGCCAGCAGCTTGGCAGGGGGCGCGGACACCGGGGAGCTGTTTTTT
TRBJ2-1	few	TRBV12-3/TRBV12-4	TRBD1	CASRTNRDRGGHEQFF	TGTGCCAGCAGAACTAACCGGGACAGGGGAGGTCATGAGCAGTTCTTC
TRBJ2-7	few	TRBV11-2	TRBD2	CASSARTSGGRYEQYF	TGTGCCAGCAGCGCCCGAACTAGCGGGGGGCGCTACGAGCAGTACTTC
TRBJ1-1	NA	TRBV6-5	TRBD1	CASSYGTGVRKAFF	TGTGCCAGCAGTTACGGGACAGGGGTTAGGAAAGCTTTCTTT
TRBJ2-1	NA	TRBV4-3	TRBD1	CASSYKGTGVIRHNEQFF	TGCGCCAGCAGCTATAAAGGTACAGGGGTAATCAGACACAATGAGCAGTTCTTC
TRBJ2-7	NA	TRBV12-3/TRBV12-4	NA	CASSFDLSYEQYF	TGTGCCAGCAGTTTCGACCTTTCCTACGAGCAGTACTTC
TRBJ1-2	few	TRBV7-2	NA	CASSHLQGNGYTF	TGTGCCAGCAGCCATCTTCAGGGGAATGGCTACACCTTC
TRBJ2-7	few	TRBV4-2	TRBD1	CASSEPGQGPYEQYF	TGTGCCAGCAGCGAACCGGGACAGGGTCCCTACGAGCAGTACTTC
TRBJ2-7	NA	TRBV20-1	NA	CSARDGSGPYEQYF	TGCAGTGCTAGAGACGGGAGTGGCCCCTACGAGCAGTACTTC
TRBJ2-5	NA	TRBV5-1	TRBD2	CASSVSGSIETQYF	TGCGCCAGCAGCGTTAGCGGGAGTATAGAGACCCAGTACTTC
TRBJ2-2	NA	TRBV7-8	NA	CASSLVHPGGTGELFF	TGTGCCAGCAGCTTAGTTCACCCAGGGGGGACCGGGGAGCTGTTTTTT
TRBJ1-5	NA	TRBV7-9	NA	CASSRSGGNQPQHF	TGTGCCAGCAGCCGTTCCGGGGGGAATCAGCCCCAGCATTTT
TRBJ1-2	few	TRBV7-9	TRBD1	CASSPPGQVLYGYTF	TGTGCCAGCAGCCCCCCGGGACAGGTTCTCTATGGCTACACCTTC
TRBJ2-3	few	TRBV9	NA	CASSVAGRTDTQYF	TGTGCCAGCAGCGTAGCCGGACGCACAGATACGCAGTATTTT
TRBJ2-7	NA	TRBV3-1	NA	CASSLNLRGGSSYEQYF	TGTGCCAGCAGCCTAAACTTGAGGGGCGGCAGCTCCTACGAGCAGTACTTC
TRBJ2-3	NA	TRBV7-3	NA	CASSLRHLSTDTQYF	TGTGCCAGCAGCTTAAGACATTTGAGCACAGATACGCAGTATTTT
TRBJ1-6	NA	TRBV27	NA	CASSLWDPYNSPLHF	TGTGCCAGCAGTTTATGGGACCCCTATAATTCACCCCTCCACTTT
TRBJ2-2	NA	TRBV7-9	NA	CASSMGWDTSTGELFF	TGTGCCAGCAGCATGGGATGGGACACATCCACCGGGGAGCTGTTTTTT
TRBJ2-7	NA	TRBV12-3/TRBV12-4	NA	CASSLTTGTSTNQYF	TGTGCCAGCAGCCTCACAACCGGGACATCTACGAATCAGTACTTC
TRBJ2-4	many	TRBV4-3	NA	CASSQDGLAKNIQYF	TGCGCCAGCAGCCAAGACGGGCTAGCCAAAAACATTCAGTACTTC
TRBJ2-3	many	TRBV7-2	NA	CASSYQGPLASGYF	TGTGCCAGCAGCTATCAGGGCCCCCTCGCCAGTGGGTATTTT
TRBJ2-3	few	TRBV5-1	TRBD2	CASSLTSGRGGTDTQYF	TGCGCCAGCAGCTTGACTAGCGGGAGGGGAGGCACAGATACGCAGTATTTT